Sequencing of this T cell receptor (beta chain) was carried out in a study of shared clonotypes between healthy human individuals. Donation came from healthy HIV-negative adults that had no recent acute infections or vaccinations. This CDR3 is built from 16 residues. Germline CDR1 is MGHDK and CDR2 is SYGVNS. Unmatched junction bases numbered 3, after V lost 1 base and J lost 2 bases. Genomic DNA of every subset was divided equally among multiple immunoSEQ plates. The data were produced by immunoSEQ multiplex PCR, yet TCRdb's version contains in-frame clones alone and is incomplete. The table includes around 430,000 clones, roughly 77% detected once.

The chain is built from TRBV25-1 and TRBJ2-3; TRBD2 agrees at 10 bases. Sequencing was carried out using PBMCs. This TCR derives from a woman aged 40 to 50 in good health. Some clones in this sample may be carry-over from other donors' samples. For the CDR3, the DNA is TGTGCCAGCAGTGAATTAACTAGCGGGACCACAGATACGCAGTATTTT. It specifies CASSELTSGTTDTQYF.